Shown below are 23 T cell receptor beta chains from a single sample sequenced in a study of T cells in Graves' hyperthyroidism and ophthalmopathy. TCR beta CDR3 regions were amplified from RNA transcripts. The TCR CDR3 first-round RT-PCR relied on the HTBI primer set. TCRdb re-analysed the multiplex PCR reads in MiXCR, keeping a single row per CDR3 protein. Among some 690,000 distinct CDR3 sequences listed, 17% were seen once. The sequencing input was blood. These receptors originate from a man aged 45-65 years with Graves' hyperthyroidism.

This clonotype has a single count. This could be a read error, since a much larger clone is one nucleotide away. The chain links TRBV30 to TRBJ2-7; D possibly corresponds to TRBD1 (6 bases). Germline assignment: CDR1 GTSNPN and CDR2 SVGIG (reference sequence). This CDR3 is built from 12 residues. V was clipped by 5 bases and J by 3 bases, with 11 bases between them. The CDR3 here is CAWGGGHYEQYF. The CDR3 region has the DNA TGTGCCTGGGGTGGGGGACACTACGAGCAGTACTTC.

There are a few counts of this clonotype. The chain uses TRBV12-3 or TRBV12-4 and TRBJ2-3; either TRBD1 or TRBD2 may fit D (6 bases each). The CDR3 totals 17 residues. Trimming left V 8 bases short and J 1 base short, with 22 bases between. The CDR3 here is CASEEVWGRGRTDTQYF. DNA of the CDR3: TGTGCCAGCGAGGAAGTTTGGGGTCGGGGGCGCACAGATACGCAGTATTTT.

This clonotype was observed a handful of times. The rearrangement uses TRBV28 and TRBJ1-2; D is possibly TRBD1 (5 bases). CDR1 MDHEN and CDR2 SYDVKM come from the germline V gene. Deletions cut 6 bases from V and 4 bases from J, with 15 bases between. The CDR3 has 14 amino acids. The DNA for the CDR3 is TGTGCCAGCAGCCGGACTTGGGACCTCTATGGCTACACCTTC. Protein: CASSRTWDLYGYTF.

The rearrangement uses TRBV4-1 and TRBJ2-1; D is uncertain. Looked up from germline, CDR1 is MGHRA and CDR2 is YSYEKL. The CDR3 covers 13 residues. The ends were cut back, 1 base at V and 12 bases at J, with 13 bases in the middle. As DNA, the CDR3 is TGCGCCAGCAGCCAAGTGGAAGGAGTAGGGCAGTTCTTC. As protein: CASSQVEGVGQFF.

CDR3 DNA: TGTGCCAGCAGCCGCGCTAGCGGGAGGAAAGATACGCAGTATTTT. Protein: CASSRASGRKDTQYF. The V and J genes are TRBV3-1 and TRBJ2-3, with 11 bases matching TRBD2. Per the germline V gene, CDR1 is LGHDT and CDR2 is YNNKEL (reference sequence). V shed 4 bases, J shed 5 bases, and the junction held 5 bases outside the gene matches. The CDR3 contains 15 residues.

This clonotype was seen many times. V and J are TRBV25-1 and TRBJ2-6; D is uncertain. V was pared by 0 bases and J by 2 bases, with 8 bases between. The germline V gene encodes CDR1 MGHDK and CDR2 SYGVNS. CDR3 length: 16 residues. The CDR3 is CASSEYAGAGANVLTF. The CDR3 DNA is TGTGCCAGCAGTGAATACGCAGGAGCTGGGGCCAACGTCCTGACTTTC.

This clonotype has just a few counts. The CDR3: CASSLGTSGRSPYNEQFF. In DNA, the CDR3 is TGTGCCAGCAGTTTAGGGACTAGCGGGAGAAGTCCCTACAATGAGCAGTTCTTC. The chain carries TRBV12-3 or TRBV12-4 and TRBJ2-1, with 13 bases fitting TRBD2. The V and J ends lost 1 base and 2 bases, in that order; junction bases with no gene match: 5. The CDR3 spans 18 residues.

V gene TRBV2 combines with J gene TRBJ1-5; weak D call: TRBD1 (5 bases). V was pared by 5 bases and J by 5 bases, with 13 bases between. Germline V gene sequence: CDR1 SNHLY, CDR2 FYNNEI. The CDR3 is made up of 14 amino acids. CDR3 DNA sequence: TGTGCCAGCAGTTTCCGCTGGGGGGATCAGCCCCAGCATTTT. This codes for CASSFRWGDQPQHF.

This clonotype was picked up many times. The CDR3 nucleotides are TGCAGTGCTCTAGCGGGAGCCCACTCCTACAATGAGCAGTTCTTC. Translated, it gives CSALAGAHSYNEQFF. The chain carries TRBV20-1 and TRBJ2-1; 10 bases match TRBD2. This CDR3 has 15 amino acids. The V gene end was trimmed by 5 bases and the J gene end by 0 bases; junction bases not matched to a gene: 4. CDR1 is DFQATT and CDR2 is SNEGSKA in the germline V gene (reference sequence).

The V gene is TRBV19, the J gene TRBJ2-5, with a tentative D call TRBD1 (5 bases). Germline V gene lookup returns CDR1 LNHDA and CDR2 SQIVND (reference sequence). V was pared by 6 bases and J by 2 bases, with 16 bases between. This CDR3 is built from 15 residues. CDR3 nucleotide sequence: TGTGCCAGTAGCCCCGCCAGGGCAGGGCAAGAGACCCAGTACTTC. Residues: CASSPARAGQETQYF.

The chain links TRBV27 to TRBJ2-5; D is perhaps TRBD2 (6 bases). CDR3 length equals 14 residues. CDR1 and CDR2 from the germline V gene are MNHEY and SMNVEV (reference sequence). Trimming stripped 2 bases from V and 4 bases from J, with 11 bases between. CDR3 nucleotide sequence: TGTGCCAGCAGTTTAAGGAGTAGCGGAGAGACCCAGTACTTC. It is translated as CASSLRSSGETQYF.

V and J are TRBV5-5 and TRBJ1-6; no clear D gene. The CDR3 extends over 12 amino acids. Germline CDR1 is SGHKS and CDR2 is YYEKEE (reference sequence). Trimming shortened V by 0 bases and J by 12 bases, and 7 bases separated the two germline ends. The CDR3 spells CASSLEDGPLHF. The CDR3 DNA reads TGTGCCAGCAGCTTGGAAGATGGACCCCTCCACTTT.

This clonotype was seen many times. This chain joins TRBV10-3 and TRBJ1-4; weak D call: TRBD1 (6 bases). The CDR3 is 14 residues long. V was shortened by 4 bases and J by 5 bases, with 11 bases between the two germline ends. Germline V lookup: CDR1 ENHRY, CDR2 SYGVKD. The CDR3, as DNA: TGTGCCATCAGTGGTGGGGGGGCGAATGAAAAACTGTTTTTT. The encoded protein is CAISGGGANEKLFF.

The chain carries TRBV7-8 and TRBJ1-5; D is ambiguous. This CDR3 spans 15 amino acids. V was clipped by 5 bases and J by 0 bases, with 11 bases between them. CDR1 is SGHVS and CDR2 is FQNEAQ in the germline V gene. DNA of the CDR3: TGTGCCAGCAGCCCCGAGACCTATAGCAATCAGCCCCAGCATTTT. Translation gives CASSPETYSNQPQHF.

This clonotype was seen a few times. The chain is built from TRBV3-1 and TRBJ2-3, with 7 bases lining up with TRBD1. Germline V gene data show CDR1 as LGHDT and CDR2 as YNNKEL (reference sequence). The CDR3 contains 15 residues. After removal of 1 base from V and 3 bases from J, the junction contained 4 bases not matched to a gene. The CDR3 DNA is TGTGCCAGCAGCCAAGTACAGGGGCTAACAGATACGCAGTATTTT. This translates into CASSQVQGLTDTQYF.

The sample holds a few counts of this clonotype. The rearrangement links TRBV28 to TRBJ1-5; no clear D gene. Trimming left V 7 bases short and J 3 bases short, with 22 bases between. CDR1 and CDR2 from the germline V gene are MDHEN and SYDVKM. This CDR3 has 17 residues. The DNA of the CDR3 is TGTGCCAGCAACTCCGAAAAGGGCCAGGAAGTCAATCAGCCCCAGCATTTT. The encoded protein is CASNSEKGQEVNQPQHF.

This clonotype came up a few times. V and J are TRBV25-1 and TRBJ2-2, with a possible D match to TRBD2 (6 bases). The CDR3 is made up of 14 amino acids. Germline V gives CDR1 MGHDK, CDR2 SYGVNS. The V end lost 7 bases, the J end lost 0 bases, and 9 bases lay between the germline ends. CDR3 amino acids: CASTRDSNTGELFF. The CDR3 DNA sequence: TGTGCCAGCACCCGGGACTCGAACACCGGGGAGCTGTTTTTT.

This clonotype was detected a few times. The chain uses TRBV20-1 and TRBJ2-7; 11 nucleotides agree with TRBD1. The CDR3 runs to 14 residues. The germline V gene has CDR1 DFQATT and CDR2 SNEGSKA (reference sequence). The junction had 4 bases not matched to a gene; V was cut back by 3 bases and J by 3 bases. The CDR3 DNA reads as TGCAGTGCTAGGACCGGGACAGGGGGCTACGAGCAGTACTTC. Its translation: CSARTGTGGYEQYF.

This clonotype was found many times. The chain carries TRBV12-3 or TRBV12-4 and TRBJ2-2; TRBD1 or TRBD2 may be the D gene (6 bases each). The CDR3 is 14 amino acids. The V gene lost 6 bases and the J gene lost 0 bases, with 8 bases spanning the gap. CDR3 in DNA: TGTGCCAGCAGAGGGGGGTCGAACACCGGGGAGCTGTTTTTT. Its protein product is CASRGGSNTGELFF.

This clonotype was recorded many times. The rearrangement links TRBV29-1 to TRBJ2-1; the D gene is possibly TRBD2 (6 bases). Trimming left V 7 bases short and J 7 bases short, with 8 bases between. CDR3 length: 10 residues. Germline CDR1 is SQVTM and CDR2 is ANQGSEA. CDR3 in DNA: TGCAGCGGGAGGGTGAATGAGCAGTTCTTC. Translating it yields CSGRVNEQFF.

This clonotype turned up a few times. The J gene is TRBJ2-3, the V gene TRBV19, with 8 bases lining up with TRBD1. The CDR3 runs 15 residues. Trimming took 8 bases from V and 0 from J; bases not matched to a gene: 7. The germline CDR1 and CDR2 sequences are LNHDA and SQIVND (reference sequence). CDR3 amino acids: CASALQGASTDTQYF. The DNA for the CDR3 is TGTGCCAGTGCACTCCAGGGGGCTAGCACAGATACGCAGTATTTT.

This clonotype was observed at least ten times. This chain joins TRBV27 and TRBJ2-5; 10 positions match TRBD2. CDR3 size: 16 residues. Germline CDR1 and CDR2: MNHEY and SMNVEV (reference sequence). Germline trimming cut 8 bases from V and 5 bases from J; bases unmatched to any gene: 14. CDR3 sequence (DNA): TGTGCCAGCTCCTTGAGGGCTAGCGGGAGTAGGGAGACCCAGTACTTC. Amino acids: CASSLRASGSRETQYF.

V and J are TRBV5-1 and TRBJ2-3, with 12 positions matching TRBD2. The ends lost 6 bases at V and 4 bases at J; junction bases unmatched: 9. This CDR3 comprises 16 residues. Germline V CDR1 and CDR2: SGHRS, YFSETQ. CDR3 nucleotides: TGCGCCAGCACCCAGACTAGCGGGAGAGTCGCAGATACGCAGTATTTT. This translates into CASTQTSGRVADTQYF. Filled out from reference TRBV5-1 and TRBJ2-3, the complete variable domain reads KAGVTQTPRYLIKTRGQQVTLSCSPISGHRSVSWYQQTPGQGLQFLFEYFSETQRNKGNFPGRFSGRQFSNSRSEMNVSTLELGDSALYLCASTQTSGRVADTQYFGPGTRLTVL.